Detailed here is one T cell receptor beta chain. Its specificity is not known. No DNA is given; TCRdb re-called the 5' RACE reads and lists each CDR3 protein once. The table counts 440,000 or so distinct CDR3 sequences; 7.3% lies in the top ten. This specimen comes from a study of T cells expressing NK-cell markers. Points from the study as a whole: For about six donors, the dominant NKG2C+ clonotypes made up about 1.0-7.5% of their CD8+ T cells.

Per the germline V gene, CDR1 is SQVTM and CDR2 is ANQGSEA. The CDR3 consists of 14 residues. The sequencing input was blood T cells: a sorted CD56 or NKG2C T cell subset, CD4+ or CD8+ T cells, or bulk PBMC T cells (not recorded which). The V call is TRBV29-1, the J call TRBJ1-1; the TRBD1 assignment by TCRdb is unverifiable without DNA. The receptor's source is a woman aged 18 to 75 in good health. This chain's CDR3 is CSVKVGQGNTEAFF.